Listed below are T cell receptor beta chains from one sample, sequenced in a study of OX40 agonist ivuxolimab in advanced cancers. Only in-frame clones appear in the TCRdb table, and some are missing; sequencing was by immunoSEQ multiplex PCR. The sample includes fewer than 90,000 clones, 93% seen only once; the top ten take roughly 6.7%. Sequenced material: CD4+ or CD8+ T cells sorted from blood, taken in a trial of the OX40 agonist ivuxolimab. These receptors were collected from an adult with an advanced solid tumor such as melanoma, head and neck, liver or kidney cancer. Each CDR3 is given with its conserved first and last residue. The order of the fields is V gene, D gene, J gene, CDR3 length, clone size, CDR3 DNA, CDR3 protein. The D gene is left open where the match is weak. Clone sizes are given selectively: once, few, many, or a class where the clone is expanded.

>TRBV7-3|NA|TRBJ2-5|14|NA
TGTGCCAGCAGCTTAACGGGTGGGGGAGAGACCCAGTACTTC
CASSLTGGGETQYF
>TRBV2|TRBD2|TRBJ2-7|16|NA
TGTGCCAGCATTGACGGTGGAGGGAGCGGGACCTACGAGCAGTACTTC
CASIDGGGSGTYEQYF
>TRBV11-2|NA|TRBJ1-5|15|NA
TGTGCCAGCAGCTTAGAATTTGGCAGCAATCAGCCCCAGCATTTT
CASSLEFGSNQPQHF
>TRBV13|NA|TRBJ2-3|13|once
TGTGCCAGCAGCTACGGACTTGGAGATACGCAGTATTTT
CASSYGLGDTQYF
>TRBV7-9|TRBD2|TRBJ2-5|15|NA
TGTGCCAGCAGGCCAACTAGCGGGATTTCGGAGACCCAGTACTTC
CASRPTSGISETQYF
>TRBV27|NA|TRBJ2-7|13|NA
TGTGCCAGCAGTTCCATCACAAATTACGAGCAGTACTTC
CASSSITNYEQYF
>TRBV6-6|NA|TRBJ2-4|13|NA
TGTGCCAGCAGCCCCCTTGTGGCTAGCGAGATGTACTTC
CASSPLVASEMYF
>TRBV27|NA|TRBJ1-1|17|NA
TGTGCCAGCAGTTTATTAAGTACAGGGAGGGTGAAAACTGAAGCTTTCTTT
CASSLLSTGRVKTEAFF
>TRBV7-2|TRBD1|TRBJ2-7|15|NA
TGTGCCAGCAGCTCCACCGGGACAGAATCCTACGAGCAGTACTTC
CASSSTGTESYEQYF
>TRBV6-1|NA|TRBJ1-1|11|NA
TGTGCCACTCGTATGAACACTGAAGCTTTCTTT
CATRMNTEAFF
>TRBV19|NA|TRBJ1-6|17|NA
TGTGCCAGTAGTACCTTGTTGACGACAGGATCCAATTCACCCCTCCACTTT
CASSTLLTTGSNSPLHF
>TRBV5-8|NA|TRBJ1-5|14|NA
TGTGCCAGCAGCCCCGTTGGTAGCAATCAGCCCCAGCATTTT
CASSPVGSNQPQHF
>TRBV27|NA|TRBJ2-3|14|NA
TGTGCCAGCAGTTATATCTCCGGGGGCGATACGCAGTATTTT
CASSYISGGDTQYF
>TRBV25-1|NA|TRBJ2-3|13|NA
TGTGCCAGCGGGACTTCTAGCACAGATACGCAGTATTTT
CASGTSSTDTQYF
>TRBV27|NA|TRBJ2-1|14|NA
TGTGCCAGCAGCCTCGGGTCGTTTTACAATGAGCAGTTCTTC
CASSLGSFYNEQFF
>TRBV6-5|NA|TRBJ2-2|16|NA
TGTGCCAGCAGTTACGCTATGCCAGGGAGCACCGGGGAGCTGTTTTTT
CASSYAMPGSTGELFF
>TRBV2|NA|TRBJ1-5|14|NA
TGTGCCAGCAGTGACATCCGGGGCTCTCAGCCCCAGCATTTT
CASSDIRGSQPQHF
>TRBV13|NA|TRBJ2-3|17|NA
TGTGCCAGCAGCTCCCCTTCTGGCGGGATTGCCCCCGGTACGCAGTATTTT
CASSSPSGGIAPGTQYF
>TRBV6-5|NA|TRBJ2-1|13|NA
TGTGCCAGCAGTTACGGGGTCGGCAATGAGCAGTTCTTC
CASSYGVGNEQFF
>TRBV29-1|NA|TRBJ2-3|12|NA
TGCAGCGTTGAAGTGGGCACAGATACGCAGTATTTT
CSVEVGTDTQYF
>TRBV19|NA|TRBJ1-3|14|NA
TGTGCCAGTACCGAAGGACACTCTGGAAACACCATATATTTT
CASTEGHSGNTIYF
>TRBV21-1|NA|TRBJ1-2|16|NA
TGTGCCAGCAGCAAAGGAGCAGGGGGCGTCGACTATGGCTACACCTTC
CASSKGAGGVDYGYTF
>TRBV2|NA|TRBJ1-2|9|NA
TGTGCCAGCGGAACAGGCCCTCGCTTC
CASGTGPRF
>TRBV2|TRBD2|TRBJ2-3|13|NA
TGTGCCAGCGGGACTAGCCCGTACGATACGCAGTATTTT
CASGTSPYDTQYF
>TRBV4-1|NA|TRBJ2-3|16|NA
TGCGCCAGCAGCCAAGAGTCGGCAGATAGAACAGATACGCAGTATTTT
CASSQESADRTDTQYF
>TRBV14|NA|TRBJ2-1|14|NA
TGTGCCAGCAGCACCTGGGAGGATTACAATGAGCAGTTCTTC
CASSTWEDYNEQFF
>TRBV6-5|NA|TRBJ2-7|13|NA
TGTGCCAGCAGTATTGGACAGTCCTACGAGCAGTACTTC
CASSIGQSYEQYF
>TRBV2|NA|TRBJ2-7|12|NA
TGTGCCAGCAGGGCCGGGACTTACGAGCAGTACTTC
CASRAGTYEQYF
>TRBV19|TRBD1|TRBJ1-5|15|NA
TGTGCCAGTAGTTCTTGGTCAGGGGGTCATCAGCCCCAGCATTTT
CASSSWSGGHQPQHF
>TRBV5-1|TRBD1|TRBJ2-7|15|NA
TGCGCCAGCAGCTCTGGGACAGGTAACTACGACGAGCAGTACTTC
CASSSGTGNYDEQYF
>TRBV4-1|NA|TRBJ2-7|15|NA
TGCGCCAGCAGCCTCTTTCCCGGGACCGATTACGAGCAGTACTTC
CASSLFPGTDYEQYF
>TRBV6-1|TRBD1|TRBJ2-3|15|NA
TGTGCCAGCAGCCTGGACAGGGGAGGCACAGATACGCAGTATTTT
CASSLDRGGTDTQYF
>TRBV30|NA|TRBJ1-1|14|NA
TGTGCCTGGACGCAGGGATTTGGGAACACTGAAGCTTTCTTT
CAWTQGFGNTEAFF
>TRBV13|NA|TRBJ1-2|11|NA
TGTGCCAGCAGCCACGGGGTTGGCTACACCTTC
CASSHGVGYTF
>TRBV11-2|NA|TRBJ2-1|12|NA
TGTGCCAGCAGCCTCTTGACGAATGAGCAGTTCTTC
CASSLLTNEQFF
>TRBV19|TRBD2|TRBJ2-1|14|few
TGTGCCAGTAGTATCACAGCGGGACACAATGAGCAGTTCTTC
CASSITAGHNEQFF
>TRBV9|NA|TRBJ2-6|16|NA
TGTGCCAGCAGTTCCAGCACAGGGCCTGGGGCCAACGTCCTGACTTTC
CASSSSTGPGANVLTF
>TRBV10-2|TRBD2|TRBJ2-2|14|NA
TGCGCCAGCAGTGGGACTAGCCTTAACGGGGAGCTGTTTTTT
CASSGTSLNGELFF
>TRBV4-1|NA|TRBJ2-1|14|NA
TGCGCCAGCAGCCAAGAGCCGGCAGACAATGAGCAGTTCTTC
CASSQEPADNEQFF
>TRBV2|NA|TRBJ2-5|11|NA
TGTGCCAGCAGTGAAGGGGATTCCCAGTACTTC
CASSEGDSQYF
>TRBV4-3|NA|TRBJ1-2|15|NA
TGCGCCAGCAGCCAAGAACAAGGATCTGACTATGGCTACACCTTC
CASSQEQGSDYGYTF
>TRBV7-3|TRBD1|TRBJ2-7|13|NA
TGTGCCAGCAGCTTATCAGGGGGCGACGAGCAGTACTTC
CASSLSGGDEQYF
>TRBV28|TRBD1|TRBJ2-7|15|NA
TGTGCCAGCAGTCCACTTAAGACAGGGACATACGAGCAGTACTTC
CASSPLKTGTYEQYF
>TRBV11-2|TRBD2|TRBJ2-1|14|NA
TGTGCCAGCAGCTTAGCTAGCGGGAGTGGTGAGCAGTTCTTC
CASSLASGSGEQFF
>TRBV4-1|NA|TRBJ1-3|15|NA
TGCGCCAGCAGCGCTGACAGGAGCTCTGGAAACACCATATATTTT
CASSADRSSGNTIYF
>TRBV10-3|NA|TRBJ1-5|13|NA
TGTGCCATCACCCCAATGGTTGGTCAGCCCCAGCATTTT
CAITPMVGQPQHF
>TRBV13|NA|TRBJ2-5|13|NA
TGTGCCAGCAGCCCGAGGGGGGTAGAGACCCAGTACTTC
CASSPRGVETQYF
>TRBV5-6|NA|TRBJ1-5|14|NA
TGTGCCAGCAGCGCGGGACTCCTACCCCAGCCCCAGCATTTT
CASSAGLLPQPQHF
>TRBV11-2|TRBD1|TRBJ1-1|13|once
TGTGCCAGCAGCTTAAAGGGGGCCCAGAGGGCTTTCTTT
CASSLKGAQRAFF
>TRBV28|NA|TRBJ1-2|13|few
TGTGCCAGCAGTTCGGAACTAGGATATGGCTACACCTTC
CASSSELGYGYTF
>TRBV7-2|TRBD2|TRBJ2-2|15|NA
TGTGCCAGCAGCTCTAGCGGGGCCCCGACCGGGGAGCTGTTTTTT
CASSSSGAPTGELFF
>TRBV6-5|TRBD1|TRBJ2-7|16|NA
TGTGCCAGCAGTTACTCGTTGGACAGGGTGAACTACGAGCAGTACTTC
CASSYSLDRVNYEQYF
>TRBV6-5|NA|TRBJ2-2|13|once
TGTGCCAGCAGTTACTCCCCCTCCGGGGAGCTGTTTTTT
CASSYSPSGELFF